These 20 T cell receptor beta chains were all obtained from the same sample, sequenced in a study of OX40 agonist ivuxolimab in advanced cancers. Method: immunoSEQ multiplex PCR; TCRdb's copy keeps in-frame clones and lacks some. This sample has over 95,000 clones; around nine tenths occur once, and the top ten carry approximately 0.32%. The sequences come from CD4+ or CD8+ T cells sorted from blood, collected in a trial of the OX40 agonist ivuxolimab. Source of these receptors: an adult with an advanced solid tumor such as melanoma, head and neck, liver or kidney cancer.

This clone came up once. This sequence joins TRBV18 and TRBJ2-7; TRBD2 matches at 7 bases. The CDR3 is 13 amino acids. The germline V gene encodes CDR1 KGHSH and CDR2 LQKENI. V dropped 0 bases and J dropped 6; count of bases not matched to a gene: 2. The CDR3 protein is CASSPPTGGEQYF. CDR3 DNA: TGTGCCAGCTCACCACCGACGGGGGGCGAGCAGTACTTC.

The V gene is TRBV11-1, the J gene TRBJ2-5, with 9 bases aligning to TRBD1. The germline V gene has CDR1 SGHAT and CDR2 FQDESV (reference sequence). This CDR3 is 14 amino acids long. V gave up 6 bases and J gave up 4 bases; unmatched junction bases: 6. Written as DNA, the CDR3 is TGTGCCAGCAGTTTTGGGACAGGGCTAGAGACCCAGTACTTC. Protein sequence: CASSFGTGLETQYF.

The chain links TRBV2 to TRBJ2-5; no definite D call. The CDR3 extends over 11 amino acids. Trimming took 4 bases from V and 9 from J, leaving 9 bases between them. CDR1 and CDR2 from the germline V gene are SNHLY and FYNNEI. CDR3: CASSAPGPQYF. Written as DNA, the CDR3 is TGTGCCAGCAGTGCCCCCGGGCCCCAGTACTTC. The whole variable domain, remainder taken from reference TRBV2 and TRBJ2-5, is EPEVTQTPSHQVTQMGQEVILRCVPISNHLYFYWYRQILGQKVEFLVSFYNNEISEKSEIFDDQFSVERPDGSNFTLKIRSTKLEDSAMYFCASSAPGPQYFGPGTRLLVL.

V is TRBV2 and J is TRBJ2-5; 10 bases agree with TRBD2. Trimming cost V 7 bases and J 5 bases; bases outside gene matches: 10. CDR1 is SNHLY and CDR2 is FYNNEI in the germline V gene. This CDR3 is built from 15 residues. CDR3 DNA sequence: TGTGCCAGCAAGGCTAGCGGGAGTCGTAGGGAGACCCAGTACTTC. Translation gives CASKASGSRRETQYF.

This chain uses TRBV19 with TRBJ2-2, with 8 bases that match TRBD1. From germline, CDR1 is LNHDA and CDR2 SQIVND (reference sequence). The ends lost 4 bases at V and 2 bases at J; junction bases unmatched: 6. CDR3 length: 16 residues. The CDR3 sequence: CASSSLGQGNTGELFF. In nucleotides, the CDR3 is TGTGCCAGTAGTAGTTTAGGACAGGGCAACACCGGGGAGCTGTTTTTT.

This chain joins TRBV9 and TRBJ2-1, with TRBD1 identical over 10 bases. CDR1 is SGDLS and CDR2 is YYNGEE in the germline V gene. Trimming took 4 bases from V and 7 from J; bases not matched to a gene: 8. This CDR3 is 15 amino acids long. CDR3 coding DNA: TGTGCCAGCAGCCTCCGACAGGGGGCGCAAAATGAGCAGTTCTTC. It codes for CASSLRQGAQNEQFF.

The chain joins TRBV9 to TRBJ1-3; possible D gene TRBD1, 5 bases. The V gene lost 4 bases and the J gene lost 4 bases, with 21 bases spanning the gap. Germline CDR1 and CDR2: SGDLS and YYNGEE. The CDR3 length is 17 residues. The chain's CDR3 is CASSPPRSAGFGNTIYF. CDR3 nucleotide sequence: TGTGCCAGCAGCCCCCCCCGGTCGGCAGGGTTCGGAAACACCATATATTTT. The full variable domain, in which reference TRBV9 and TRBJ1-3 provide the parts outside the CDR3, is DSGVTQTPKHLITATGQRVTLRCSPRSGDLSVYWYQQSLDQGLQFLIQYYNGEERAKGNILERFSAQQFPDLHSELNLSSLELGDSALYFCASSPPRSAGFGNTIYFGEGSWLTVV.

CDR3 loop: CASSKGETQYF. The CDR3 DNA reads TGTGCCAGCAGCAAGGGAGAGACCCAGTACTTC. V gene TRBV7-9 combines with J gene TRBJ2-5; no definite D call. The germline V and J ends were trimmed by 5 bases and 4 bases, with 5 bases remaining between them. Germline V CDR1 and CDR2: SEHNR, FQNEAQ (reference sequence). There are 11 residues in the CDR3.

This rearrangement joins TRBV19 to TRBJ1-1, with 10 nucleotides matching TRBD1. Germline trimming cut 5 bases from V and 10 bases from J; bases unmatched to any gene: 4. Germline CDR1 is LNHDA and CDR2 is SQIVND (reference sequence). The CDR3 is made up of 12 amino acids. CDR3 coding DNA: TGTGCCAGTAGTGACAGGGGGCAAGCAGCTTTCTTT. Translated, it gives CASSDRGQAAFF.

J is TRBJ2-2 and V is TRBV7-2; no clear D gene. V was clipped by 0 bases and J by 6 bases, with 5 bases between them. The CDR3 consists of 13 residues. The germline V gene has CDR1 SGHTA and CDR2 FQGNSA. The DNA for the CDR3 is TGTGCCAGCAGCTTAGCAGGCCCCGGGGAGCTGTTTTTT. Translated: CASSLAGPGELFF. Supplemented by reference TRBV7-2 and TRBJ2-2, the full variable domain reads GAGVSQSPSNKVTEKGKDVELRCDPISGHTALYWYRQSLGQGLEFLIYFQGNSAPDKSGLPSDRFSAERTGGSVSTLTIQRTQQEDSAVYLCASSLAGPGELFFGEGSRLTVL.

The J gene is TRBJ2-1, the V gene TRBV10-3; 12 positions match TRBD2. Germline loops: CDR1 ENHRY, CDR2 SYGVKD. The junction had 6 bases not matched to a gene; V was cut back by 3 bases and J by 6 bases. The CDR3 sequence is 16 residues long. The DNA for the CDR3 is TGTGCCATCAGTGAAAGGACTAGCGGGGAACCCAATGAGCAGTTCTTC. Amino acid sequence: CAISERTSGEPNEQFF.

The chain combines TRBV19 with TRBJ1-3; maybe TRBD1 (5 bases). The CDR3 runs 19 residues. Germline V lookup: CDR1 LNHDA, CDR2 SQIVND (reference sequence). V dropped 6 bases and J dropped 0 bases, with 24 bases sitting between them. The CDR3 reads CASRYIRQPTGYSGNTIYF. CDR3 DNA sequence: TGTGCCAGTAGATACATCCGACAGCCTACTGGATACTCTGGAAACACCATATATTTT.

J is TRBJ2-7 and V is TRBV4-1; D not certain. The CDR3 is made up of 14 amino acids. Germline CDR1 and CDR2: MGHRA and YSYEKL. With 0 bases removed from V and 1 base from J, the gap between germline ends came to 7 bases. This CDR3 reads CASSQERLSYEQYF. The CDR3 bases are TGCGCCAGCAGCCAAGAGAGGTTGTCCTACGAGCAGTACTTC.

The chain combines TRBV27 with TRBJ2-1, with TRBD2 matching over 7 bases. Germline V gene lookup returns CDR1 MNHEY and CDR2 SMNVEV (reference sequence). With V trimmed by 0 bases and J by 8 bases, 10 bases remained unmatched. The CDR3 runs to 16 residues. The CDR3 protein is CASSLSSSGSKHEQFF. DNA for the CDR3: TGTGCCAGCAGTTTATCGTCTAGCGGCTCAAAACATGAGCAGTTCTTC.

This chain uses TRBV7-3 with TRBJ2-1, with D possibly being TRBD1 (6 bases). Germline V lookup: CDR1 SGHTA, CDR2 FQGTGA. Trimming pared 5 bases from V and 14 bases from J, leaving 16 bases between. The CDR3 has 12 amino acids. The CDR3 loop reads CASSTQGSKKFF. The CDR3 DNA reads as TGTGCCAGCAGCACACAGGGTTCGAAGAAGTTCTTC.

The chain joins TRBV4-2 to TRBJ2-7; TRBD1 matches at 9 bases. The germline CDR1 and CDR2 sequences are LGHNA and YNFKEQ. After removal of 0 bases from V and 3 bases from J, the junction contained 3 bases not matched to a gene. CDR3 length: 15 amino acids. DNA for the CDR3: TGTGCCAGCAGCCAAGAGCCGACAGGGGGCTACGAGCAGTACTTC. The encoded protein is CASSQEPTGGYEQYF.

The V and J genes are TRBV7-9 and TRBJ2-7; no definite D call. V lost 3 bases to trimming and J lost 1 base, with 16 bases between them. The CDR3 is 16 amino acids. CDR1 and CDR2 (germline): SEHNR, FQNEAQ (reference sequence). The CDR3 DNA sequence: TGTGCCAGCAGCTTTTTAGGGATCACATCTTCCTACGAGCAGTACTTC. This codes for CASSFLGITSSYEQYF.

The CDR3 coding sequence is TGTGCCAGCAGCTTTGACTCCGCCTCCTACGAGCAGTACTTC. As protein: CASSFDSASYEQYF. V is TRBV7-2 and J is TRBJ2-7; D uncertain. The CDR3 loop spans 14 amino acids. From germline, CDR1 is SGHTA and CDR2 FQGNSA. Trimming took off 3 bases at V and 0 bases at J, with 9 bases between the two ends.

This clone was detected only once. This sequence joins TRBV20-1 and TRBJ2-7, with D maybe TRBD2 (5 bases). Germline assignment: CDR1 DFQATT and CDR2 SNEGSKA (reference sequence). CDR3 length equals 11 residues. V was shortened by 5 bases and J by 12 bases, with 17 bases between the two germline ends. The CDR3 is CSAGNYDGGYF. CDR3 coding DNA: TGCAGTGCTGGAAATTACGATGGAGGGTACTTC.

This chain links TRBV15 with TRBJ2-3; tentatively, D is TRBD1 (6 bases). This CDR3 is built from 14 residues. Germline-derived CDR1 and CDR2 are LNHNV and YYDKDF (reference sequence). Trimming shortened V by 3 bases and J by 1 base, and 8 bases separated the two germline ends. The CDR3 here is CATSRTGRTDTQYF. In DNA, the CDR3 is TGTGCCACCAGCAGGACAGGACGCACAGATACGCAGTATTTT.